The source of this T cell receptor (beta chain) is a study of blood T cell repertoires in COVID-19. Study background: In each case, the material was cDNA or gDNA derived from T cells, B-cell-depleted T cells, or PBMCs.

Sequenced by immunoSEQ multiplex PCR; TCRdb stores in-frame clones only, minus some. The table records 150,000 to 200,000 clones, 75% to 90% of them present only once. Regarding this clone: Other DNA variants within this sample encode the same CDR3.

The CDR3 runs to 12 residues. Trimming removed 3 bases from V and 4 bases from J, with 6 bases in between. This receptor was obtained from a man in his sixties with acute or convalescent COVID-19. Sequences were obtained from peripheral blood. The chain uses TRBV12-3 or TRBV12-4 and TRBJ1-1, with D unclear. In nucleotides, the CDR3 is TGTGCCAGCAGTTTGCGTAGCACTGAAGCTTTCTTT. It encodes CASSLRSTEAFF.